A selection of T cell receptor beta chains follows, all from one sample in a study of T-cell reconstitution after alpha-beta-depleted transplantation in children. TCRdb re-analysed the PCR reads in MiXCR, keeping a single row per CDR3 protein. The top ten clones hold 36% of a sample with fewer than 750,000 distinct CDR3 sequences, roughly a quarter of them seen once. The starting material was PBMCs, obtained before TCRalphabeta/CD19-depleted stem cell transplant. Receptors originate from a boy under three years old with Wiskott-Aldrich syndrome, due to receive a stem cell transplant. Each CDR3 is given without its conserved first and last residue. Each record gives: CDR3 protein, V gene, J gene, clone size. The listing skips clone size in some rows; elsewhere it reads once, few, many or a size class.

ASSHSLAGVGETQY	TRBV7-2	TRBJ2-5	few
ASSYLGTGSFNEQF	TRBV6-2/TRBV6-3	TRBJ2-1	.
SARVLARKSRDTQY	TRBV20-1	TRBJ2-3	.
ASSTITGGQTTEQY	TRBV7-9	TRBJ2-7	.
SATFGTNYEQY	TRBV20-1	TRBJ2-7	.
AILQGYRYNEQF	TRBV5-1	TRBJ2-1	.
ATSDFGGGHFNNEQF	TRBV24-1	TRBJ2-1	few
ASSSEGPFSYEQY	TRBV28	TRBJ2-7	.
ASSLSRGSTGELF	TRBV5-1	TRBJ2-2	.
SATDSRGRETQY	TRBV20-1	TRBJ2-5	.
ASLGNTQY	TRBV12-3/TRBV12-4	TRBJ2-3	few
ASSQDKGVRDTQY	TRBV3-1	TRBJ2-3	.
ASSLIRSSYNEQF	TRBV5-1	TRBJ2-1	few
ANGQSGNTIY	TRBV10-3	TRBJ1-3	few
ASSVASGSSYEQY	TRBV12-3/TRBV12-4	TRBJ2-7	.
SVAHLNTGELF	TRBV29-1	TRBJ2-2	.
ASSRQRELTDTQY	TRBV5-1	TRBJ2-3	few
ASRGGAGGSYEQY	TRBV27	TRBJ2-7	few
SARNRNTGELF	TRBV20-1	TRBJ2-2	.
ASSSSRDRGRSVTEAF	TRBV5-1	TRBJ1-1	.
AISGLAGVFYNEQF	TRBV10-3	TRBJ2-1	.
SARGFGGYNEQF	TRBV20-1	TRBJ2-1	few
ASAGLAGVNEQF	TRBV5-1	TRBJ2-1	.
SVARTGGTDTQY	TRBV29-1	TRBJ2-3	.
ASSRGTSGRVPYEQY	TRBV5-1	TRBJ2-7	.
ASSMLTSGRSYNEQF	TRBV28	TRBJ2-1	few
APRPDRVDYEQY	TRBV10-3	TRBJ2-7	.
ASSFLQAGGINTQY	TRBV13	TRBJ2-3	.
ATSDLDGSRNEQF	TRBV24-1	TRBJ2-1	few
ASSLAGLAERETQY	TRBV7-9	TRBJ2-5	.
ASSSTGDETQY	TRBV5-1	TRBJ2-5	.
ASSTTGTGIYNEQF	TRBV9	TRBJ2-1	few
ASSLSELF	TRBV7-9	TRBJ2-2	.
ASSQESRLAGVSDEQF	TRBV3-1	TRBJ2-1	few
SAARDWSSYNEQF	TRBV20-1	TRBJ2-1	few
ASRRETGELF	TRBV5-1	TRBJ2-2	.
ASSRLAGESYNEQF	TRBV5-1	TRBJ2-1	.
ASSLGLGSGRRKTGELF	TRBV7-2	TRBJ2-2	.
ASSLVQGVGSNQPQH	TRBV7-9	TRBJ1-5	.
ASSLGLAGVSTYEQY	TRBV5-1	TRBJ2-7	few
ASSLTGHAQF	TRBV7-3	TRBJ2-1	few
ASSPSVSYQPQH	TRBV3-1	TRBJ1-5	.
ASSDKGRDTGELF	TRBV25-1	TRBJ2-2	few
ASSSHRGRTYEQY	TRBV7-9	TRBJ2-7	.
ASSYRPSGMFDEQF	TRBV6-5	TRBJ2-1	few
AISELIGLYEQY	TRBV10-3	TRBJ2-7	few
ASSRGAGGDTEAF	TRBV27	TRBJ1-1	few
ASSPGQLSSYEQY	TRBV5-1	TRBJ2-7	.